This T cell receptor beta chain was documented in a study of T cells in Graves' hyperthyroidism and ophthalmopathy. Study background: Peripheral blood sampling occurred at initial diagnosis, before any treatment. Findings and limits, study-wide: Within blood appeared most thyroid clonotypes that had expanded above 0.001.

The TCR beta CDR3 regions underwent amplification using RNA transcripts as the source. HTBI primers were employed in a first-round RT-PCR of the TCR CDR3. TCRdb re-analysed the multiplex PCR reads in MiXCR, keeping a single row per CDR3 protein. Among over 700,000 distinct CDR3 sequences, roughly 20% were seen once, and the ten largest hold over 15%. Newly diagnosed hyperthyroidism patients aged 18 to 65 years had disease lasting under 2 months. Comments on this clonotype: No antigen is known for it.

Germline-derived CDR1 and CDR2 are MGHRA and YSYEKL. The germline V and J ends were trimmed by 1 base and 4 bases, with 10 bases remaining between them. This CDR3 spans 14 amino acids. The sequence derives from a woman in her 50s with Graves' hyperthyroidism that later progressed to Graves' ophthalmopathy. This chain uses TRBV4-1 with TRBJ1-2; D not certain. Sequencing used blood. CDR3 sequence reads: CASSQADTSYGYTF. The CDR3 nucleotides read TGCGCCAGCAGCCAAGCCGACACGAGCTATGGCTACACCTTC.